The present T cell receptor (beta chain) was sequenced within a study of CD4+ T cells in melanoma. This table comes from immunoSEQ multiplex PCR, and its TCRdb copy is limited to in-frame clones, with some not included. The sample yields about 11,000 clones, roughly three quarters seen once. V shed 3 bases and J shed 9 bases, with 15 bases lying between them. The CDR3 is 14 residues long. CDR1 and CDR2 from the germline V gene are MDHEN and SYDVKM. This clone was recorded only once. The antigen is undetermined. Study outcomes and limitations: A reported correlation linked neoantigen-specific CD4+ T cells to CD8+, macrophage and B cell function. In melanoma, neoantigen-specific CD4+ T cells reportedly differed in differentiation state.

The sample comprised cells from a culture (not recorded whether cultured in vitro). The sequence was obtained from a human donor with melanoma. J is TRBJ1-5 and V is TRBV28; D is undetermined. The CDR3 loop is CASSFHPFTRPQHF. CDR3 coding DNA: TGTGCCAGCAGTTTCCACCCTTTCACTAGGCCCCAGCATTTT.